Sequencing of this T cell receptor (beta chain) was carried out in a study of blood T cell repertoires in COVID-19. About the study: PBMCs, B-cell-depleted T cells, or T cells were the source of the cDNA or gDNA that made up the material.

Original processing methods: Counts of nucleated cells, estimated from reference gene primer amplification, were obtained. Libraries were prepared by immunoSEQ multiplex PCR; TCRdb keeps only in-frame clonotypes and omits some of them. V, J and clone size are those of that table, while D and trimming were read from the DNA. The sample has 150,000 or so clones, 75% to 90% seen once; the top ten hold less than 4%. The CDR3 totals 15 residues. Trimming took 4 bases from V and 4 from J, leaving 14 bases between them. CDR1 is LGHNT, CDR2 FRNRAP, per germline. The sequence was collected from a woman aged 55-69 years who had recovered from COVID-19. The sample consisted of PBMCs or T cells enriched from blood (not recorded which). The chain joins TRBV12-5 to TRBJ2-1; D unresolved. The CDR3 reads CASGSTTETYNEQFF. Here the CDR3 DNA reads TGTGCTAGTGGTTCCACTACCGAGACTTACAATGAGCAGTTCTTC. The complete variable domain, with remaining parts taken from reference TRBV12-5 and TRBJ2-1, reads DARVTQTPRHKVTEMGQEVTMRCQPILGHNTVFWYRQTMMQGLELLAYFRNRAPLDDSGMPKDRFSAEMPDATLATLKIQPSEPRDSAVYFCASGSTTETYNEQFFGPGTRLTVL.